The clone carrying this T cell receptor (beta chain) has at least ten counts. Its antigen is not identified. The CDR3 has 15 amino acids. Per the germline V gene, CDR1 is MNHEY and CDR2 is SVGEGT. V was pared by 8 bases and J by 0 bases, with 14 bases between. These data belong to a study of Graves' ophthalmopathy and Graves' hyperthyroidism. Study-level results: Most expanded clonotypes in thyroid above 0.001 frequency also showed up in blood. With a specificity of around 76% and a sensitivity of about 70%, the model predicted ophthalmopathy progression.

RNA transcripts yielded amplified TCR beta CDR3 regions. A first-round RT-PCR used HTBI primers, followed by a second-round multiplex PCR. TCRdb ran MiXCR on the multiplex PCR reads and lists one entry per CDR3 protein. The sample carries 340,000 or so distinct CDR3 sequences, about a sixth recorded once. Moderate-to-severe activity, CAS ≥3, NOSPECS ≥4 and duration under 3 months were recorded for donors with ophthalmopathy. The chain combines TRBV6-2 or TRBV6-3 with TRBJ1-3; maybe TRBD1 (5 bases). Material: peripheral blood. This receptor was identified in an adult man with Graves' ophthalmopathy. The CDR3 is CASSSGRNSGNTIYF. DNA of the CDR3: TGTGCCAGCTCCTCGGGGCGGAACTCTGGAAACACCATATATTTT.